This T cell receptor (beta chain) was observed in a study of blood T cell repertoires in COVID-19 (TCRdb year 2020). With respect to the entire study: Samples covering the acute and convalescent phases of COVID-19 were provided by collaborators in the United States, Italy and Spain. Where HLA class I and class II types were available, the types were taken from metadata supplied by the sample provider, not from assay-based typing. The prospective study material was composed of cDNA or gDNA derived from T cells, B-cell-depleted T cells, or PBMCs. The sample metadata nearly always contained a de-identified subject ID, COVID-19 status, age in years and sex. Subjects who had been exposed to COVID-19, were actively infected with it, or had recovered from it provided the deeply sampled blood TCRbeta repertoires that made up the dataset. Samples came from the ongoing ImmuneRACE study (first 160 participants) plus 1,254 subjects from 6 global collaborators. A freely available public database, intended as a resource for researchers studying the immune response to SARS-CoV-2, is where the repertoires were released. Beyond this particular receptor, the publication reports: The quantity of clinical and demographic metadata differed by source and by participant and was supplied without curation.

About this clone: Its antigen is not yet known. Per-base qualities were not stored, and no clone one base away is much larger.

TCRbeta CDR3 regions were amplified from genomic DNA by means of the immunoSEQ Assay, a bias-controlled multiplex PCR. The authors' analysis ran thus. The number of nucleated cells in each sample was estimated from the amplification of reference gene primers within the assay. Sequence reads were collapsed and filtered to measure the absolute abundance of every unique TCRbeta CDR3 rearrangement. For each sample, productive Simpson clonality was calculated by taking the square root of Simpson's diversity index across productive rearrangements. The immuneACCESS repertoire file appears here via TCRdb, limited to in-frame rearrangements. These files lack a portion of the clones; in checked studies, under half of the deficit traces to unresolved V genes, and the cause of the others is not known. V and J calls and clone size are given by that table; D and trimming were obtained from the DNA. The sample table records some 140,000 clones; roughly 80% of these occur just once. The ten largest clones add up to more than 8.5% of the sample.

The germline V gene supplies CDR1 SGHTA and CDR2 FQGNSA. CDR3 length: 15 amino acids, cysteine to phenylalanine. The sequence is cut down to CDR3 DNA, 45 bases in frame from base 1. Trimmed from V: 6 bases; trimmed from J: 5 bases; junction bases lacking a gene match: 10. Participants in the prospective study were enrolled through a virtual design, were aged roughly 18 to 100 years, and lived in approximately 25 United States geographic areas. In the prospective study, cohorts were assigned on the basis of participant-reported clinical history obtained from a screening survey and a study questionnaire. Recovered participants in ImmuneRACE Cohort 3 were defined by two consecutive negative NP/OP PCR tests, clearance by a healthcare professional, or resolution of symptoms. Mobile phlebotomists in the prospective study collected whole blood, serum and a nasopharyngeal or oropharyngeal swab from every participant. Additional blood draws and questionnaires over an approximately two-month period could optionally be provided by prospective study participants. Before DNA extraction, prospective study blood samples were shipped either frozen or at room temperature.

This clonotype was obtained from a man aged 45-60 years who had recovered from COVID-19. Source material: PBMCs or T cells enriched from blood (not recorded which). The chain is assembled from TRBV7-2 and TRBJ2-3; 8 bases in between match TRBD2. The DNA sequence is TGTGCCAGCAGGGGTGGGAGCGGGGGAATAGATACGCAGTATTTT. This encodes CASRGGSGGIDTQYF.